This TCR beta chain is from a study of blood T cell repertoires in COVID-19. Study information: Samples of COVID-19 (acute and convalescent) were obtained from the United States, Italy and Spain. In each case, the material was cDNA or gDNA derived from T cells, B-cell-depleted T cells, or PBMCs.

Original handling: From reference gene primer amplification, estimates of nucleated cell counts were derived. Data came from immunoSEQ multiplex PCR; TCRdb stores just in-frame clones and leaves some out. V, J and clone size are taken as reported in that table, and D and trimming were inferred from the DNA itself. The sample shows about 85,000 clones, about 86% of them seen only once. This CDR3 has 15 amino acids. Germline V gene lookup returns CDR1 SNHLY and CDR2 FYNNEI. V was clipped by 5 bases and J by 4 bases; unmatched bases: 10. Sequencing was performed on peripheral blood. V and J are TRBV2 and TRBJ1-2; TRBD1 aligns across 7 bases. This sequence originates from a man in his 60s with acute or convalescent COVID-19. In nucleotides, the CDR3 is TGTGCCAGCAGTACCTCTCAGGGGGTTGGCTATGGCTACACCTTC. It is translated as CASSTSQGVGYGYTF.